A selection of T cell receptor beta chains follows, all from one sample in a study of cytotoxic CD8 clonotypes in ibrutinib-treated CLL. Libraries were prepared by immunoSEQ multiplex PCR; TCRdb keeps only in-frame clonotypes and omits some of them. The sample lists 190,000 or so clones; 72% were seen once. Source: PBMCs, taken after 24 months of ibrutinib treatment. Receptor source: a human donor with chronic lymphocytic leukemia. Each CDR3 is given with its conserved first and last residue. D genes are given only for firm matches. For some rows the clone size is stated as once, few or many, or as a class when expanded; others skip it.

size: -; V: TRBV6-4; J: TRBJ1-2; D: TRBD1; DNA: TGTGCCAGCAGTGAAGTGTCAGGGGGTGGCTACACCTTC; CDR3: CASSEVSGGGYTF
size: -; V: TRBV7-8; J: TRBJ2-1; D: -; DNA: TGTGCCAGCAGCTTAGTGGGGAGGTACAATGAGCAGTTCTTC; CDR3: CASSLVGRYNEQFF
size: few; V: TRBV28; J: TRBJ1-2; D: -; DNA: TGTGCCAGCAGGCCACAGAACCGGTATGGCTACACCTTC; CDR3: CASRPQNRYGYTF
size: -; V: TRBV7-9; J: TRBJ1-1; D: -; DNA: TGTGCCAGCAGCTCAGTGGCCCGGGAGAACACTGAAGCTTTCTTT; CDR3: CASSSVARENTEAFF
size: -; V: TRBV19; J: TRBJ2-3; D: TRBD2; DNA: TGTGCCAGTAGTAGACTAGCGGGGACATACACAGATACGCAGTATTTT; CDR3: CASSRLAGTYTDTQYF
size: -; V: TRBV7-6; J: TRBJ2-7; D: -; DNA: TGTGCCAGCAGCTTGGACAGAACCTACGAGCAGTACTTC; CDR3: CASSLDRTYEQYF
size: few; V: TRBV2; J: TRBJ2-5; D: -; DNA: TGTGCCAGCATTGAAGAGACCCAGTACTTC; CDR3: CASIEETQYF
size: -; V: TRBV2; J: TRBJ1-2; D: TRBD1; DNA: TGTGCCAGCAGTTACTCTCCGACAGGGACTCCTCATGGCTACACCTTC; CDR3: CASSYSPTGTPHGYTF
size: -; V: TRBV18; J: TRBJ2-5; D: TRBD1; DNA: TGTGCCAGCTCACCAAAGGACAGGTGGGAGACCCAGTACTTC; CDR3: CASSPKDRWETQYF
size: -; V: TRBV6-6; J: TRBJ2-7; D: -; DNA: TGTGCCAGCAGTGGTAGGACGACCTACGAGCAGTACTTC; CDR3: CASSGRTTYEQYF
size: -; V: TRBV4-3; J: TRBJ1-3; D: -; DNA: TGCGCCAGCAGCCCGATTTCGACAGGTCGCTCTGGAAACACCATATATTTT; CDR3: CASSPISTGRSGNTIYF
size: -; V: TRBV29-1; J: TRBJ2-7; D: TRBD2; DNA: TGCAGCGTTGGTCCCAGCGGGAGCTTCGAGCAGTACTTC; CDR3: CSVGPSGSFEQYF
size: few; V: TRBV4-2; J: TRBJ1-2; D: -; DNA: TGTGCCAGCAGCCGAGTAGGTGGCTACACCTTC; CDR3: CASSRVGGYTF
size: once; V: TRBV7-2; J: TRBJ2-7; D: -; DNA: TGTGCCAGCAGCTTAGCGTTACGGGACTACGAGCAGTACTTC; CDR3: CASSLALRDYEQYF
size: -; V: TRBV7-6; J: TRBJ2-3; D: -; DNA: TGTGCCAGCAGCAGGGTGGGCTTAGCAGATACGCAGTATTTT; CDR3: CASSRVGLADTQYF
size: -; V: TRBV4-3; J: TRBJ1-1; D: -; DNA: TGCGCCAGCAGCACTACATCGGGTAGAGGGAACACTGAAGCTTTCTTT; CDR3: CASSTTSGRGNTEAFF
size: -; V: TRBV28; J: TRBJ2-5; D: TRBD1; DNA: TGTGCCAGCAGTTTTGGGACAGAGTTGCAAGAGACCCAGTACTTC; CDR3: CASSFGTELQETQYF
size: -; V: TRBV18; J: TRBJ1-5; D: -; DNA: TGTGCCAGCTCACCCGACTTGGCGAATCAGCCCCAGCATTTT; CDR3: CASSPDLANQPQHF
size: -; V: TRBV15; J: TRBJ2-3; D: -; DNA: TGTGCCACCAGCAGAGGTTACACAGATACGCAGTATTTT; CDR3: CATSRGYTDTQYF
size: once; V: TRBV30; J: TRBJ2-7; D: TRBD1; DNA: TGTGCCTGGAGTGGAGGACAGGGTAGCTACGAGCAGTACTTC; CDR3: CAWSGGQGSYEQYF
size: -; V: TRBV7-2; J: TRBJ2-5; D: TRBD2; DNA: TGTGCCAGCAGCATCTCTAGCGGGAGGCTGCAAGAGACCCAGTACTTC; CDR3: CASSISSGRLQETQYF
size: -; V: TRBV7-2; J: TRBJ2-3; D: -; DNA: TGTGCCAGCAGCTCGGCAGATACGCAGTATTTT; CDR3: CASSSADTQYF
size: -; V: TRBV11-2; J: TRBJ2-7; D: -; DNA: TGTGCCAGCAGCCCTCTCGGCTACGAGCAGTACTTC; CDR3: CASSPLGYEQYF
size: -; V: TRBV29-1; J: TRBJ2-7; D: -; DNA: TGCAGCGTCCGGCACGGGGTGGAGTACGAGCAGTACTTC; CDR3: CSVRHGVEYEQYF
size: -; V: TRBV29-1; J: TRBJ2-5; D: TRBD1; DNA: TGCAGCGTTGGAGACAGGGGGCTTGAAGGAGAGACCCAGTACTTC; CDR3: CSVGDRGLEGETQYF
size: -; V: TRBV30; J: TRBJ2-7; D: TRBD2; DNA: TGTGCCTGGCAGAGGGCGGGAGGGCCCCGCGAGCAGTACTTC; CDR3: CAWQRAGGPREQYF
size: -; V: TRBV2; J: TRBJ2-7; D: -; DNA: TGTGCCAGCAGTGAACTTCGTGGGAGTCCCTACGAGCAGTACTTC; CDR3: CASSELRGSPYEQYF
size: once; V: TRBV30; J: TRBJ2-7; D: TRBD2; DNA: TGTGCCTGGAGTGTAGGGGCGGGAGGAAACTACGAGCAGTACTTC; CDR3: CAWSVGAGGNYEQYF
size: -; V: TRBV30; J: TRBJ1-5; D: TRBD1; DNA: TGTGCCTGGAATAGGGACAGGGGAACTCAGCCCCAGCATTTT; CDR3: CAWNRDRGTQPQHF
size: once; V: TRBV6-5; J: TRBJ2-1; D: TRBD1; DNA: TGTGCCAGCACCCCGGGACAGGGCGCCAATGAGCAGTTCTTC; CDR3: CASTPGQGANEQFF
size: few; V: TRBV10-3; J: TRBJ1-2; D: -; DNA: TGTGCCATCAGTGATTGGGAAGGCTACACCTTC; CDR3: CAISDWEGYTF
size: -; V: TRBV25-1; J: TRBJ2-3; D: -; DNA: TGTGCCAGCATTAGAGGGAGTCTGAGCACAGATACGCAGTATTTT; CDR3: CASIRGSLSTDTQYF
size: -; V: TRBV30; J: TRBJ1-4; D: TRBD1; DNA: TGTGCCTGGAGTTCGGGACAGGGCGTGGAAAAACTGTTTTTT; CDR3: CAWSSGQGVEKLFF
size: -; V: TRBV18; J: TRBJ2-3; D: -; DNA: TGTGCCAGCTCAGCCGGGTTCACAGATACGCAGTATTTT; CDR3: CASSAGFTDTQYF
size: once; V: TRBV25-1; J: TRBJ2-3; D: -; DNA: TGTGCCAGCAGTGGGGCAAAGGCGGGATACACAGATACGCAGTATTTT; CDR3: CASSGAKAGYTDTQYF
size: -; V: TRBV5-4; J: TRBJ2-7; D: TRBD1; DNA: TGTGCCAGCAGCTTGGGGGGGACAGAAACCTACGAGCAGTACTTC; CDR3: CASSLGGTETYEQYF